This T cell receptor (beta chain) emerged from a study of OX40 agonist ivuxolimab in advanced cancers. Context from the whole study: The costimulatory receptor OX40 (CD134) was targeted by ivuxolimab, a fully human IgG2 agonistic monoclonal antibody. Of the approximately 50 dose-escalation patients, hepatocellular carcinoma was present in roughly 19, melanoma in approximately 15, renal cell carcinoma in 9 and head and neck cancer in 9. Intravenous ivuxolimab was administered to patients every 2 weeks at six dose levels: 0.01, 0.1, 0.3, 1.5, 3 and 10 mg/kg. The paper describes the monotherapy dose-escalation part (N = 52 patients) of the phase I trial of ivuxolimab. A male proportion of approximately 83% and a mean age of approximately 62 years, ranging from about 23 to 90, were recorded for the dose-escalation cohort. Partial responses occurred in three dose-escalation patients: two with cutaneous melanoma and one with hepatocellular carcinoma. The point of sequencing TCRbeta in the periphery was to test whether ivuxolimab changed TCR sequence diversity and drove clonal T-cell expansion. Patients were allowed to have had prior anti-PD-1, anti-PD-L1 or anti-CTLA-4 therapy, and around 37% of the dose-escalation patients had previously received checkpoint inhibitors. Summary of the overall study and its limitations: Low levels of normalized T-cell clonal expansion were also shown by some nonresponding patients. The antigen specificity of the peripheral T cells that underwent clonal expansion was not determined. After ivuxolimab, expanded clones were on average more numerous among CD8+ T cells than among CD4+ T cells. In partial responders in the 0.1-3.0 mg/kg groups, normalized peripheral clonal expansion was found to be among the lowest, especially among CD8+ T cells. At doses of 0.1 to 3.0 mg/kg, clonal expansion of both CD4+ and CD8+ blood T cells was observed from baseline to week 6.

According to the germline V gene, CDR1 reads KGHSH and CDR2 reads LQKENI. From the cysteine through the phenylalanine, the CDR3 covers 18 amino acids. Just CDR3 DNA is preserved here, 54 bases in frame from base 1. V is trimmed back by 3 bases and J by 3 bases, and the junction contains 10 bases that no gene match accounts for. Patients with autoimmune disease history or receiving systemic immunosuppression were excluded from the trial. Peripheral blood for TCR sequencing was drawn from every dose cohort at baseline, at cycle 4 day 1 and at cycle 7 day 1. Samples came from an open-label, multicenter, first-in-human phase I dose-escalation trial of ivuxolimab. Adults with locally advanced or metastatic melanoma, renal cell carcinoma, hepatocellular carcinoma or head and neck squamous cell carcinoma were enrolled in the trial. Before TCR sequencing, CD4+ and CD8+ T cells were separately sorted from peripheral blood.

With respect to this clone: Its specific antigen is unknown. No base quality values were provided; no much bigger clone lies one nucleotide off.

To sequence the TCRbeta CDR3 region, genomic DNA was isolated from the sorted cells. The immunoSEQ Assay was used to sequence the TCRbeta CDR3 regions. This is the immuneACCESS table as TCRdb keeps it, with only in-frame sequences that have V and J called. A part of the clones is gone; compared with another copy, unresolved V genes explain less than half, and the rest is unexplained. The sample table records some 37,000 clones; 88% of these occur just once. In total, the top ten clones hold roughly 13% of the sample. The sequence links TRBV18 to TRBJ2-5; 13 bases in the junction line up with TRBD2. This sequence was found in an adult with an advanced solid tumor such as melanoma, head and neck, liver or kidney cancer. The sequenced sample was CD4+ or CD8+ T cells sorted from blood, obtained in a trial of the OX40 agonist ivuxolimab. The CDR3 is CASSPPGTSGMFEETQYF. The bases are TGTGCCAGCTCACCGCCGGGGACTAGCGGGATGTTCGAAGAGACCCAGTACTTC. Outside the CDR3, residues come from the reference TRBV18 and TRBJ2-5 proteins, so the full variable domain is: NAGVMQNPRHLVRRRGQEARLRCSPMKGHSHVYWYRQLPEEGLKFMVYLQKENIIDESGMPKERFSAEFPKEGPSILRIQQVVRGDSAAYFCASSPPGTSGMFEETQYFGPGTRLLVL.